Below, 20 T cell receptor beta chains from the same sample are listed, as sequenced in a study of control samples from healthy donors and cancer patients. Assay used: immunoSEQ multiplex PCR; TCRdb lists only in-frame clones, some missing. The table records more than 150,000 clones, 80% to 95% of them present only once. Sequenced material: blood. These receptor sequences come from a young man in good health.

The CDR3 DNA reads TGTGCCAGCAGGGGGGGGGCTGGCAATCAGCCCCAGCATTTT. The encoded protein is CASRGGAGNQPQHF. The V and J genes are TRBV2 and TRBJ1-5; TRBD1 is a possible D gene (6 bases). The germline V gene has CDR1 SNHLY and CDR2 FYNNEI. The ends were cut back, 6 bases at V and 2 bases at J, with 11 bases in the middle. CDR3 length: 14 amino acids.

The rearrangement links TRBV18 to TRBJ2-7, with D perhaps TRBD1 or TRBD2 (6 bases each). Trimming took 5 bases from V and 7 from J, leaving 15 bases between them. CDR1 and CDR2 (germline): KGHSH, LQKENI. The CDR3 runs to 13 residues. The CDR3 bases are TGTGCCAGCTCAAGGGGGGTTGAAGGAGAGCAGTACTTC. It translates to CASSRGVEGEQYF.

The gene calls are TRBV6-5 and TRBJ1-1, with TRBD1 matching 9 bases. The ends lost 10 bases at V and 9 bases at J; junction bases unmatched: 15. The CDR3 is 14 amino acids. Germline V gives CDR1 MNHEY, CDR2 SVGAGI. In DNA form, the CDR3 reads TGTGCCACTAAGTCACAGGGGGCCGGGTTTAAAGCTTTCTTT. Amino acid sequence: CATKSQGAGFKAFF.

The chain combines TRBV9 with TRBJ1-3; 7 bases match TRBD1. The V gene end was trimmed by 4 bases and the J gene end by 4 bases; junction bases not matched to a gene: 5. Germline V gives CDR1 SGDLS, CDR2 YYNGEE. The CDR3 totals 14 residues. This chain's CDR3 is CASSRDSPGNTIYF. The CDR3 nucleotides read TGTGCCAGCAGCCGGGACAGCCCCGGAAACACCATATATTTT.

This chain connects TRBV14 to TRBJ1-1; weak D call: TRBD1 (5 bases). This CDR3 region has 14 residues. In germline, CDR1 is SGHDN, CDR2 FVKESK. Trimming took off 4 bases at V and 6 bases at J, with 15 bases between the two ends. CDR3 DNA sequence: TGTGCCAGCAGCCTCCTGGCAGGGTGGGCTGAAGCTTTCTTT. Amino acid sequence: CASSLLAGWAEAFF.

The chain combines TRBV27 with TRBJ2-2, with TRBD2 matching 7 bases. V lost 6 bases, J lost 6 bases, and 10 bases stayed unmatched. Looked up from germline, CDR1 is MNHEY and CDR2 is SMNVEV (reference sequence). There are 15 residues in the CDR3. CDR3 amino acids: CASRAGRAVSGELFF. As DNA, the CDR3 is TGTGCCAGCAGAGCGGGACGGGCCGTATCCGGGGAGCTGTTTTTT.

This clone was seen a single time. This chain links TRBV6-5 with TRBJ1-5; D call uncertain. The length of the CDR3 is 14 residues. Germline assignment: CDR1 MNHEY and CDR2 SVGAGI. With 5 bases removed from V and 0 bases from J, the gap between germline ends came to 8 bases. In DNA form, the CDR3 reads TGTGCCAGCAGTCCAGCCTATAGCAATCAGCCCCAGCATTTT. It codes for CASSPAYSNQPQHF.

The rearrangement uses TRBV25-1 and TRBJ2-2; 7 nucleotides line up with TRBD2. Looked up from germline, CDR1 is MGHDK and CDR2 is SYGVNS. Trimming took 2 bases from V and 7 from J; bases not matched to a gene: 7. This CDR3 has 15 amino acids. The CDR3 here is CASSEQGGWNGELFF. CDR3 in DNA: TGTGCCAGCAGTGAACAGGGAGGGTGGAACGGGGAGCTGTTTTTT.

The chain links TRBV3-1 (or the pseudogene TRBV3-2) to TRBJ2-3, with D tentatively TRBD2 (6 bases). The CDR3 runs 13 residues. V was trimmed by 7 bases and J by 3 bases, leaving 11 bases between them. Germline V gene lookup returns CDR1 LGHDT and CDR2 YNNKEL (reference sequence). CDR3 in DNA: TGTGCCAGCAAAGGCGGGGTGACAGATACGCAGTATTTT. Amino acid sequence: CASKGGVTDTQYF.

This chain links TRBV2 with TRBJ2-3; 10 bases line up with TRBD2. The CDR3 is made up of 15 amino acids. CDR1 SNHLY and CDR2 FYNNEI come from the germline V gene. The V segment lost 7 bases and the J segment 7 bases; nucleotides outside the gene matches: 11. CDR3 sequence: CASTPQRGGSNTQYF. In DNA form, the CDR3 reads TGTGCCAGCACGCCCCAGCGGGGGGGCTCAAATACGCAGTATTTT.

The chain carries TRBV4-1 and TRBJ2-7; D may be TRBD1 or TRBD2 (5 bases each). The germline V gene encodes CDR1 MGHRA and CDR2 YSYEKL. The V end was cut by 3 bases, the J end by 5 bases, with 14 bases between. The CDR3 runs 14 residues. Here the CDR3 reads CASSHPGTPHEQYF. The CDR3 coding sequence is TGCGCCAGCAGCCATCCTGGGACCCCCCACGAGCAGTACTTC.

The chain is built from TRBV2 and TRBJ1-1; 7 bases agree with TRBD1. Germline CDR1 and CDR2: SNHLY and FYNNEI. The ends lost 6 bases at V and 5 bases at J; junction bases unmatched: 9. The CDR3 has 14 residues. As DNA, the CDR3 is TGTGCCAGCAGCAGAGACAGGGTTTGGACTGAAGCTTTCTTT. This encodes CASSRDRVWTEAFF.

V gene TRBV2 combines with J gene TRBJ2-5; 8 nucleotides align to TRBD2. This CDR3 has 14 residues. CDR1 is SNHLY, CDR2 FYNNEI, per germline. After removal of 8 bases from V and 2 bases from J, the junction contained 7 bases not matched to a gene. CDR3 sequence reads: CASHKSGGQETQYF. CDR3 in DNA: TGTGCCAGCCATAAAAGCGGGGGACAAGAGACCCAGTACTTC.

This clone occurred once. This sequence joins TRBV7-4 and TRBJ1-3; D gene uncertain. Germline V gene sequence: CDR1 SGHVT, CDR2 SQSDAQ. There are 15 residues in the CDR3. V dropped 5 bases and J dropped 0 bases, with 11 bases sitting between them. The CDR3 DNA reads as TGTGCCAGCAGCCCGAGAGATCACTCTGGAAACACCATATATTTT. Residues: CASSPRDHSGNTIYF.

Here the CDR3 DNA reads TGTGCCAGCAGTGAAGGGGACAGGGAGGGGGATGAAGCTTTCTTT. This translates into CASSEGDREGDEAFF. V gene TRBV25-1 combines with J gene TRBJ1-1; 9 bases agree with TRBD1. Germline V gene data show CDR1 as MGHDK and CDR2 as SYGVNS. CDR3 size: 15 residues. V trimming: 2 bases; J trimming: 7 bases; junction bases outside the gene matches: 8.

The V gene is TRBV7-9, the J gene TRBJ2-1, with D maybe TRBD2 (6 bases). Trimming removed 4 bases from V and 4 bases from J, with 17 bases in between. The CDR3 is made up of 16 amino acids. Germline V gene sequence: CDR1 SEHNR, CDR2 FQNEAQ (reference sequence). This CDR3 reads CASSSPVWRGYNEQFF. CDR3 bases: TGTGCCAGCAGCTCCCCCGTCTGGAGGGGATACAATGAGCAGTTCTTC.

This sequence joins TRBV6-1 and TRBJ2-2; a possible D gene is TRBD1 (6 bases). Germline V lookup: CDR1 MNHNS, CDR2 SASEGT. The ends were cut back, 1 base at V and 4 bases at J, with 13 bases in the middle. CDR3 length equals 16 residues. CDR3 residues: CASSEDREFVTGELFF. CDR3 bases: TGTGCCAGCAGTGAAGACAGGGAATTCGTCACCGGGGAGCTGTTTTTT.

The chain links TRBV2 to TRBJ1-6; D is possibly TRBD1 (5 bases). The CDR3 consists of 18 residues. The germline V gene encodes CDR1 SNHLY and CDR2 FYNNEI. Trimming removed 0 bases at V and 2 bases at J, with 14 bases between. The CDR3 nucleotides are TGTGCCAGCAGTGAAGCCTTGAGAGGGGAGGCCTATAATTCACCCCTCCACTTT. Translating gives CASSEALRGEAYNSPLHF.

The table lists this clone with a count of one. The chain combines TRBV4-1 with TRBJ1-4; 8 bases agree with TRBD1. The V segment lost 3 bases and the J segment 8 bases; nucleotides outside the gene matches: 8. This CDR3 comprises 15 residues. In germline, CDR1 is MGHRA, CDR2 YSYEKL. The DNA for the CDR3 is TGCGCCAGCAGCCACCCGGACAGGGTCGGGGAAAAACTGTTTTTT. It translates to CASSHPDRVGEKLFF.

CDR3 DNA sequence: TGTGCCAGCAGTTACTCGCAGCAGGAAGCTTTCTTT. Protein sequence: CASSYSQQEAFF. This sequence joins TRBV6-6 and TRBJ1-1; unclear D gene. The CDR3 spans 12 residues. V was trimmed by 0 bases and J by 8 bases, leaving 7 bases between them. Germline V lookup: CDR1 MNHNY, CDR2 SVGAGI (reference sequence).